A selection of T cell receptor beta chains follows, all from one sample in a study of blood T cell repertoires in COVID-19. Some clones are missing from TCRdb's copy, which holds only in-frame ones; the method was immunoSEQ multiplex PCR. Found here are about 340,000 clones, over 70% of them singletons; the top ten hold under 6.5%. The specimen sequenced was peripheral blood. These receptors originate from a woman aged 45-65 years with COVID-19, enrolled during active disease. The CDR3 runs from the conserved cysteine through the conserved F or W. The D gene is left open where the match is weak. Clone size, where shown, is once, few, many, or a class for clones that have expanded.

v_call	j_call	clone_size	d_call	cdr3_nt	cdr3_aa
TRBV5-1	TRBJ2-3	-	-	TGCGCCAGCAGCTACCGGGACATCAGAGATACGCAGTATTTT	CASSYRDIRDTQYF
TRBV12-3/TRBV12-4	TRBJ1-6	-	-	TGTGCCAGCAGTCTAACAGGGAATTCACCCCTCCACTTT	CASSLTGNSPLHF
TRBV9	TRBJ2-1	-	TRBD2	TGTGCCAGCAGCGTAGGGCTAGCGGGAGGGCTAAACAATGAGCAGTTCTTC	CASSVGLAGGLNNEQFF
TRBV3-1/TRBV3-2	TRBJ1-1	-	TRBD1	TGTGCCAGCAGCCAAGGCGGCAGGGGGGAGCAGCGCGCTGAAGCTTTCTTT	CASSQGGRGEQRAEAFF
TRBV21-1	TRBJ2-1	-	-	TGTGCCAGCAGCAATAGTCATAGCGGGTCCTCCTACAATGAGCAGTTCTTC	CASSNSHSGSSYNEQFF
TRBV6-5	TRBJ2-1	-	-	TGTGCCAGCAGGCAGGTTTCCTACAATGAGCAGTTCTTC	CASRQVSYNEQFF
TRBV30	TRBJ2-1	-	TRBD2	TGTGCCTGGATAATCAATAGCGGGTACACAACCAGGAGCTCCTACAATGAGCAGTTCTTC	CAWIINSGYTTRSSYNEQFF
TRBV2	TRBJ2-5	-	-	TGTGCCAGCAGTGATAACTTGCGGGAGACCCAGTACTTC	CASSDNLRETQYF
TRBV5-1	TRBJ1-5	-	-	TGCGCCAGCAGCTTGTCACTGAACGGTCAGCCCCAGCATTTT	CASSLSLNGQPQHF
TRBV30	TRBJ1-1	-	TRBD1	TGTGCCTGGAGTCCTCGGCAGGGGGACACTGAAGCTTTCTTT	CAWSPRQGDTEAFF
TRBV19	TRBJ1-5	-	TRBD1	TGTGCCAGTAGTGCCCCGACAGGGCGGAATCAGCCCCAGCATTTT	CASSAPTGRNQPQHF
TRBV30	TRBJ2-3	-	TRBD2	TGTGCCTGGAGAGGACTAGCGGGAGGAAGCACAGATACGCAGTATTTT	CAWRGLAGGSTDTQYF
TRBV27	TRBJ1-6	-	-	TGTGCCAGCAGTCGAGACAGACTTTATAATTCACCCCTCCACTTT	CASSRDRLYNSPLHF
TRBV21-1	TRBJ1-6	once	-	TGTGCCAGCAGCAAACGTCCTTCCGGGGCTAGGGAGGTAAGCTCCTATAATTCACCCCTCCACTTT	CASSKRPSGAREVSSYNSPLHF
TRBV5-1	TRBJ2-2	-	TRBD2	TGCGCCAGCAGCTTGGGGCCTAGCGGGATTTCCGGGGAGCTGTTTTTT	CASSLGPSGISGELFF
TRBV5-1	TRBJ1-2	-	-	TGCGCCAGCAGCTTCGGGAGTGATGGCTACACCTTC	CASSFGSDGYTF
TRBV4-2	TRBJ2-3	-	-	TGTGCCAGCAGCCAAGATGGCGGGGGCACAGATACGCAGTATTTT	CASSQDGGGTDTQYF
TRBV5-5	TRBJ1-5	-	TRBD1	TGTGCCAGCAGCTTGGGACAGGGTGCTCAGCCCCAGCATTTT	CASSLGQGAQPQHF
TRBV4-2	TRBJ2-7	few	TRBD1	TGTGCCAGCAGCCAACCCCAGGGGGCCTACGAGCAGTACTTC	CASSQPQGAYEQYF
TRBV3-1/TRBV3-2	TRBJ1-6	-	-	TGTGCCAGCAGCCCCACGAGCTCCTATAATTCACCCCTCCACTTT	CASSPTSSYNSPLHF
TRBV7-9	TRBJ1-2	once	-	TGTGCCAGCAGCGGAGGGGTGATCGGCTACACCTTC	CASSGGVIGYTF
TRBV6-4	TRBJ2-1	-	TRBD2	TGTGCCAGCAGTGACCCTGGACTAGCGGCTTCCTACAATGAGCAGTTCTTC	CASSDPGLAASYNEQFF
TRBV5-1	TRBJ2-1	-	-	TGCGCCAGCAGCTTTTACGGAGGGCCTGCCTCCAATGAGCAGTTCTTC	CASSFYGGPASNEQFF
TRBV3-1/TRBV3-2	TRBJ2-5	-	TRBD2	TGTGCCAGCAGTTTTAGCGGGAGGGAAGAGACCCAGTACTTC	CASSFSGREETQYF
TRBV5-1	TRBJ2-7	-	-	TGCGCCGGCGCACAAGATCGAGGCTACGAGCAGTACTTC	CAGAQDRGYEQYF
TRBV4-1	TRBJ2-2	-	TRBD2	TGCGCCAGCAGCCTACTTGGGGGGGACACCGGGGAGCTGTTTTTT	CASSLLGGDTGELFF
TRBV5-4	TRBJ2-7	-	TRBD1	TGTGCCAGCAGCTTGGAGGGGGCCGAGCAGTACTTC	CASSLEGAEQYF
TRBV9	TRBJ2-3	-	TRBD1	TGTGCCAGCAGCCCCGACAGGGGGGTCACAGATACGCAGTATTTT	CASSPDRGVTDTQYF